This TCR beta chain emerged from a study of cytomegalovirus exposure and HLA in healthy donors. With 60 Vbeta and 13 Jbeta primers, the PCR was carried out. Some clones are missing from TCRdb's copy, which holds only in-frame ones; the method was immunoSEQ multiplex PCR. The table shows tens of thousands of clones, with 81% occurring only once. With 5 bases clipped from V and 5 bases from J, the junction kept 9 bases outside the gene matches. In germline, CDR1 is MNHEY, CDR2 SMNVEV (reference sequence). CDR3 size: 15 residues. Source material: PBMCs. The source of this sequence is a woman in her 30s in good health and CMV-seronegative. The chain has TRBV27 and TRBJ1-1; 9 bases fit TRBD1. The DNA for the CDR3 is TGTGCCAGCAGTACCAACAGGGGGCGAGGTACTGAAGCTTTCTTT. Its protein is CASSTNRGRGTEAFF.